The 30 T cell receptor beta chains below were found in one sample sequenced in a study of blood T cell repertoires in COVID-19. Measured with immunoSEQ multiplex PCR; TCRdb has only the in-frame clones, and not every one. This table holds about 210,000 clones, more than 75% found once. The sample taken for sequencing was PBMCs or T cells enriched from blood (not recorded which). Every receptor here comes from a man aged 30 to 45 with acute COVID-19.

V is TRBV6-5 and J is TRBJ2-7, with TRBD1 identical over 11 bases. The CDR3 is 16 residues long. The J segment lost 6 bases and the V segment lost 0 bases, leaving 7 bases of the junction unmatched. Germline V CDR1 and CDR2: MNHEY, SVGAGI. Here the CDR3 DNA reads TGTGCCAGCAGTTACTCCCGGACAGGGGGCACCGGCGAGCAGTACTTC. Residues: CASSYSRTGGTGEQYF.

Concerning this clone itself: The junction departs from the called germline gene at one end, perhaps through a read error. V gene TRBV16 combines with J gene TRBJ1-1, with TRBD1 as a possible D gene (5 bases). There are 15 residues in the CDR3. CDR1 and CDR2 from the germline V gene are KGHSY and FQNENV. DNA for the CDR3: TGTGCCAGCAGCCAATCCCCAGGGCTGAACATTGAAGCTTTCTTT. Its protein is CASSQSPGLNIEAFF.

V is TRBV6-5 and J is TRBJ2-5, with a possible D match to TRBD2 (6 bases). Germline V gene lookup returns CDR1 MNHEY and CDR2 SVGAGI. V lost 1 base to trimming and J lost 2 bases, with 11 bases between them. CDR3 length: 15 amino acids. CDR3 nucleotide sequence: TGTGCCAGCAGTTACTTGGGACTTAGGCAAGAGACCCAGTACTTC. Translation gives CASSYLGLRQETQYF.

V gene TRBV5-5 combines with J gene TRBJ2-7; D is perhaps TRBD2 (6 bases). Trimming stripped 0 bases from V and 1 base from J, with 14 bases between. CDR1 SGHKS and CDR2 YYEKEE come from the germline V gene (reference sequence). The CDR3 covers 16 residues. CDR3: CASSLAGFGGSYEQYF. Here the CDR3 DNA reads TGTGCCAGCAGCTTGGCGGGGTTCGGGGGTTCCTACGAGCAGTACTTC.

The table lists this clone with a count of one. The chain uses TRBV2 and TRBJ1-1, with a possible D match to TRBD1 (6 bases). Trimming cost V 1 base and J 6 bases, with 15 bases left between them. CDR1 and CDR2 from the germline V gene are SNHLY and FYNNEI. CDR3 length: 15 residues. CDR3 protein: CASSEVGAGSPEAFF. The CDR3 DNA follows: TGTGCCAGCAGTGAAGTGGGGGCGGGTTCTCCTGAAGCTTTCTTT.

The rearrangement uses TRBV7-6 and TRBJ2-3; tentative D call: TRBD1 (6 bases). The ends were cut back, 3 bases at V and 2 bases at J, with 12 bases in the middle. CDR3 length equals 15 residues. Germline lookup yields CDR1 SGHVS and CDR2 FNYEAQ. The CDR3 loop is CASSLRTDYTDTQYF. The CDR3 DNA follows: TGTGCCAGCAGCTTGAGGACAGACTACACAGATACGCAGTATTTT.

This chain links TRBV10-1 with TRBJ1-1; 7 nucleotides match TRBD1. The CDR3 sequence is 13 residues long. Per germline, CDR1 WNHNN and CDR2 SYGVQD (reference sequence). Trimming removed 6 bases from V and 4 bases from J; junction bases left unmatched: 5. The CDR3 nucleotides read TGCGCCAGCAGAGATCAGGGGGGCACTGAAGCTTTCTTT. This codes for CASRDQGGTEAFF.

V usage is TRBV5-1 and J usage is TRBJ1-6; 9 bases match TRBD1. V lost 4 bases to trimming and J lost 10 bases; unmatched junction nucleotides: 6. CDR1 SGHRS and CDR2 YFSETQ come from the germline V gene. This CDR3 is 14 amino acids long. The CDR3 loop is CASSIGQGQSPLHF. In DNA form, the CDR3 reads TGCGCCAGCAGCATAGGACAGGGGCAATCACCCCTCCACTTT.

The chain is built from TRBV12-3 or TRBV12-4 and TRBJ2-3; a possible D gene is TRBD1 (5 bases). This CDR3 spans 13 amino acids. Trimming stripped 7 bases from V and 0 bases from J, with 8 bases between. CDR3 amino acids: CASTWGSTDTQYF. The CDR3 region has the DNA TGTGCCAGCACCTGGGGCAGCACAGATACGCAGTATTTT.

V usage is TRBV5-6 and J usage is TRBJ2-7; 9 bases agree with TRBD1. Germline CDR1 and CDR2: SGHDT and YYEEEE. The CDR3 length is 15 residues. V shed 4 bases, J shed 5 bases, and the junction held 10 bases outside the gene matches. The CDR3 is CASSRLGTGRHEQYF. In nucleotides, the CDR3 is TGTGCCAGCAGCAGGCTTGGGACAGGGAGACACGAGCAGTACTTC.

This sequence joins TRBV18 and TRBJ1-4; tentative D call: TRBD1 (5 bases). Germline CDR1 and CDR2: KGHSH and LQKENI. V was shortened by 3 bases and J by 0 bases, with 8 bases between the two germline ends. The CDR3 contains 15 residues. The chain's CDR3 is CASSPRAATNEKLFF. Written as DNA, the CDR3 is TGTGCCAGCTCACCCAGGGCGGCAACTAATGAAAAACTGTTTTTT.

This chain joins TRBV6-6 and TRBJ1-1, with 8 bases aligning to TRBD1. The CDR3 runs 13 residues. Germline loops: CDR1 MNHNY, CDR2 SVGAGI (reference sequence). With 10 bases clipped from V and 0 bases from J, the junction kept 4 bases outside the gene matches. The CDR3 nucleotides are TGTGCCACTCGACAGGGGTTGAACACTGAAGCTTTCTTT. Its protein is CATRQGLNTEAFF.

This rearrangement joins TRBV7-2 to TRBJ2-1, with D possibly TRBD2 on 7 matching bases. Trimming shortened V by 5 bases and J by 6 bases, and 17 bases separated the two germline ends. CDR3 length equals 15 residues. Germline assignment: CDR1 SGHTA and CDR2 FQGNSA. CDR3 region: CASSRGGAGFNEQFF. Written as DNA, the CDR3 is TGTGCCAGCAGCCGCGGGGGCGCAGGTTTCAATGAGCAGTTCTTC.

The V and J genes are TRBV3-1 (or the pseudogene TRBV3-2) and TRBJ2-3; D uncertain. The V end was cut by 0 bases, the J end by 0 bases, with 7 bases between. Per the germline V gene, CDR1 is LGHDT and CDR2 is YNNKEL (reference sequence). CDR3 length equals 15 residues. The CDR3: CASSQEAPSTDTQYF. CDR3 sequence (DNA): TGTGCCAGCAGCCAAGAAGCCCCGAGCACAGATACGCAGTATTTT.

This clone has just one count. This chain uses TRBV7-9 with TRBJ2-7, with D hard to call. Looked up from germline, CDR1 is SEHNR and CDR2 is FQNEAQ (reference sequence). Trimming pared 4 bases from V and 3 bases from J, leaving 22 bases between. The CDR3 totals 17 residues. CDR3 DNA sequence: TGTGCCAGCAGCTCCGCCCTCTCACCTAACAGTAACTACGAGCAGTACTTC. This sequence encodes CASSSALSPNSNYEQYF.

The rearrangement links TRBV12-3 or TRBV12-4 to TRBJ2-5; weak D call: TRBD2 (5 bases). Trimming shortened V by 5 bases and J by 13 bases, and 17 bases separated the two germline ends. This CDR3 spans 12 amino acids. The CDR3 DNA reads as TGTGCCAGCAGTCAAGTCGGACTTCATAGGTACTTC. It is translated as CASSQVGLHRYF.

This clone has a handful of counts. The chain recombines TRBV3-1 (or the pseudogene TRBV3-2) with TRBJ1-1; the match to TRBD1 covers 7 bases. This CDR3 is 14 amino acids long. Unmatched junction bases numbered 3, after V lost 1 base and J lost 4 bases. Germline values: CDR1 LGHDT, CDR2 YNNKEL (reference sequence). The DNA of the CDR3 is TGTGCCAGCAGCCAAGCACAGGGGACCACTGAAGCTTTCTTT. Translating it yields CASSQAQGTTEAFF.

The chain joins TRBV9 to TRBJ2-3; TRBD2 might be the D (6 bases). The CDR3 length is 15 residues. With 8 bases removed from V and 2 bases from J, the gap between germline ends came to 18 bases. Germline V gives CDR1 SGDLS, CDR2 YYNGEE. CDR3 sequence: CASDFAGIDTDTQYF. CDR3 sequence (DNA): TGTGCCAGTGACTTTGCGGGGATAGACACAGATACGCAGTATTTT.

V usage is TRBV27 and J usage is TRBJ1-1; unclear D gene. Per germline, CDR1 MNHEY and CDR2 SMNVEV (reference sequence). The germline V and J ends were trimmed by 4 bases and 5 bases, with 8 bases remaining between them. CDR3 size: 12 residues. This CDR3 reads CASSSPGTEAFF. The CDR3 nucleotides are TGTGCCAGCAGTTCCCCGGGAACTGAAGCTTTCTTT.

The rearrangement joins TRBV12-5 to TRBJ2-5; 8 positions match TRBD2. CDR3 size: 14 residues. The V gene's germline CDR1 is LGHNT and CDR2 FRNRAP. The ends lost 5 bases at V and 2 bases at J; junction bases unmatched: 4. DNA of the CDR3: TGTGCTAGTGGTCCATTAGCGGGGCAAGAGACCCAGTACTTC. Translated: CASGPLAGQETQYF.

The gene calls are TRBV7-2 and TRBJ1-1; 8 bases align to TRBD1. This CDR3 comprises 16 residues. CDR1 is SGHTA and CDR2 is FQGNSA in the germline V gene. With 6 bases clipped from V and 0 bases from J, the junction kept 9 bases outside the gene matches. The CDR3 sequence: CASRTGTGYMNTEAFF. The CDR3 DNA is TGTGCCAGCAGGACTGGGACAGGATACATGAACACTGAAGCTTTCTTT.

The genes are TRBV18 and TRBJ1-3; TRBD1 matches 7 bases. Looked up from germline, CDR1 is KGHSH and CDR2 is LQKENI. The CDR3 sequence is 16 residues long. J was trimmed by 2 bases and V by 8 bases; bases with no gene match: 12. CDR3 residues: CASTLGTVGAGNTIYF. In DNA, the CDR3 is TGTGCCAGCACACTCGGGACAGTCGGGGCTGGAAACACCATATATTTT.

DNA of the CDR3: TGTGCCAGCAGCCCACGACAGGGAACTGAAGCTTTCTTT. This gives the protein CASSPRQGTEAFF. V gene TRBV7-6 combines with J gene TRBJ1-1; TRBD1 agrees at 7 bases. CDR3 length equals 13 residues. The V segment lost 5 bases and the J segment 5 bases; nucleotides outside the gene matches: 5. Germline V CDR1 and CDR2: SGHVS, FNYEAQ. The entire variable domain, with the rest obtained from reference TRBV7-6 and TRBJ1-1, is as follows: GAGVSQSPRYKVTKRGQDVALRCDPISGHVSLYWYRQALGQGPEFLTYFNYEAQQDKSGLPNDRFSAERPEGSISTLTIQRTEQRDSAMYRCASSPRQGTEAFFGQGTRLTVV.

This chain connects TRBV5-1 to TRBJ2-3; TRBD1 might be the D (6 bases). Germline V lookup: CDR1 SGHRS, CDR2 YFSETQ. Trimming removed 3 bases from V and 2 bases from J, with 19 bases in between. This CDR3 region has 17 residues. The CDR3 DNA is TGCGCCAGCAGCTCGTACGCCCGGGACATGAACACAGATACGCAGTATTTT. It specifies CASSSYARDMNTDTQYF.

V usage is TRBV18 and J usage is TRBJ1-1; D gene unclear. The CDR3 totals 12 residues. Germline values: CDR1 KGHSH, CDR2 LQKENI. Between the trimmed V and J ends, which lost 3 bases and 0 bases, there was a span of 2 bases. The CDR3 coding sequence is TGTGCCAGCTCACCCATGAACACTGAAGCTTTCTTT. Protein: CASSPMNTEAFF.

The chain is built from TRBV7-9 and TRBJ1-2, with no clear D. V dropped 3 bases and J dropped 5 bases, with 10 bases sitting between them. This CDR3 is 13 amino acids long. Germline lookup yields CDR1 SEHNR and CDR2 FQNEAQ (reference sequence). The CDR3 bases are TGTGCCAGCAGCTTTACGACTGAGTATGGCTACACCTTC. It yields the protein CASSFTTEYGYTF.

The rearrangement joins TRBV30 to TRBJ1-1, with D possibly matching TRBD1 (5 bases). V lost 0 bases, J lost 5 bases, and 13 bases lay in between. From germline, CDR1 is GTSNPN and CDR2 SVGIG (reference sequence). The CDR3 extends over 14 amino acids. The CDR3 DNA is TGTGCCTGGAGTGTAGGAACAGGTCGTACTGAAGCTTTCTTT. Translating it yields CAWSVGTGRTEAFF.

The chain is built from TRBV4-2 and TRBJ1-3; TRBD1 matches 10 bases. From germline, CDR1 is LGHNA and CDR2 YNFKEQ. The CDR3 loop spans 21 amino acids. V shed 0 bases and J 0 bases; nucleotides not matched to a gene: 14. In nucleotides, the CDR3 is TGTGCCAGCAGCCAAGAAATTGCGGGACAGGGGCGAGTAAGCTCTGGAAACACCATATATTTT. This translates into CASSQEIAGQGRVSSGNTIYF.

This sequence joins TRBV11-2 and TRBJ2-3, with 11 bases fitting TRBD2. The CDR3 sequence is 17 residues long. Germline V CDR1 and CDR2: SGHAT, FQNNGV. V was pared by 2 bases and J by 3 bases, with 7 bases of the junction left unmatched. The CDR3 nucleotides are TGTGCCAGCAGCTTATGGGCTAGCGGGGGGAATACAGATACGCAGTATTTT. The encoded protein is CASSLWASGGNTDTQYF.

The chain uses TRBV3-1 (or the pseudogene TRBV3-2) and TRBJ2-5; no reliable D call. This CDR3 spans 11 amino acids. The germline V gene has CDR1 LGHDT and CDR2 YNNKEL (reference sequence). The V and J ends lost 7 bases and 3 bases respectively, with 6 bases between them. The CDR3 DNA is TGTGCCAGCACCCTAAAAGAGACCCAGTACTTC. Protein sequence: CASTLKETQYF.